This TCR beta chain was obtained from a study of Graves' ophthalmopathy and Graves' hyperthyroidism (dated by TCRdb to between 2017 and 2018). About the investigation overall: Peripheral blood was collected at initial diagnosis, before any treatment. T-cell repertoires of thyroid tissue and blood were compared in more than 5 hyperthyroidism patients. For training and testing, the roughly 97 patients in the discovery cohort were randomly divided in a 7:3 ratio. To explore V-J signatures distinguishing ophthalmopathy from hyperthyroidism, a discovery set of about a hundred patients (around 44 ophthalmopathy, some 55 stable hyperthyroidism) was enrolled. TCR beta repertoire signatures were used to distinguish Graves' ophthalmopathy from Graves' hyperthyroidism and to predict progression to ophthalmopathy. In total, 120 to 150 blood samples were TCR-sequenced: approximately 42 ophthalmopathy, some 75 hyperthyroidism and about 17 hyperthyroidism-to-ophthalmopathy patients. After sampling, hyperthyroidism patients received methimazole starting at 30 mg daily, and ophthalmopathy patients received high-dose intravenous methylprednisolone. An independent validation cohort was composed of about 20 hyperthyroidism patients and 17 patients who later progressed from hyperthyroidism to ophthalmopathy.

This clonotype was seen many times. This receptor's antigen is unknown. No qualities accompany the bases; no much larger clone lies one base away. The study at large found these results: Most expanded thyroid clonotypes with a frequency above 0.001 also appeared in blood, which suggests that blood repertoires may reflect the immune response in the thyroid. In validation, the model predicted ophthalmopathy progression with nearly 71% sensitivity and roughly 72% specificity; 12 predicted patients were CT-confirmed with GO in a median of approximately six months. In cross-validation, the 13-signature model distinguished ophthalmopathy from stable hyperthyroidism with 87.88% sensitivity and about 81% specificity, while in the test set the corresponding values were 80% and 75%. No statistical method was used to set the sample size in advance, and the investigators knew which group each participant was assigned to.

Trimming takes 5 bases off V and 10 bases off J; junction bases not matched to a gene: 6. As encoded in the germline V gene, CDR1 is SGHTA while CDR2 is FQGNSA. The CDR3 starts with the cysteine, ends with the phenylalanine, and has 12 residues. Of all the DNA, just the CDR3 is kept, 36 bases in frame from base 1. TCR beta CDR3 regions were amplified from RNA transcripts for repertoire sequencing. The first round was an RT-PCR using HTBI primers with the Qiagen OneStep RT-PCR kit, and this first round was followed by a second-round multiplex PCR, then size selection and purification. Libraries were sequenced paired-end with 100 bp reads on an Illumina HiSeq2000. Regarding the original processing steps: Reads were processed with SOAPnuke, discarding reads with adapters, uncalled bases, mean Phred below 15, or no exact constant-primer or identifier match. High-quality paired reads were merged with COPE v1.2.5. Each unique nucleotide sequence was treated as a clonotype, and MiTCR v1.1 was used to align the clonotypes to the IMGT TRB V, D and J references. Only V-J combinations with frequency above 0.0001 were analysed, covering approximately 99% of repertoires. A TCR clonal expansion and chaos score per V-J combination was defined as the ratio of F50 clonal expansion to chaos observed in the TCRdist matrix. Welch's t-statistics and random forest were used to narrow the features down to around 13 V-J combinations, which were then fed into a naive Bayes classifier. The similarity between thyroid and blood repertoires was quantified using the Morisita-Horn index. Through fastp at Q25 and MiXCR, TCRdb rebuilt clones from the public reads, retaining in-frame beta chains. Rows with one shared CDR3 protein collapse into an entry with the most common genes and DNA. These V and J calls derive from TCRdb rather than the authors' analysis. In this sample the table shows some 160,000 distinct CDR3 sequences, around two fifths of which occur a single time. The ten largest make up roughly 9% of the sample.

Ophthalmopathy patients had moderately to severely active disease, Clinical Activity Score of at least 3, NOSPECS grade of at least 4, and disease duration under 3 months. Patients with other autoimmune diseases, uncontrolled infections, pregnancy or lactation were excluded. Clinical symptoms, serum thyroxine, TRAb, thyroid ultrasound and orbital computed tomography were used for diagnosis. Ficoll-Paque density gradient centrifugation was used to isolate PBMCs from around 10 ml of fresh peripheral blood. Total RNA was extracted with Trizol reagent and quality-checked on an Agilent 2100 Bioanalyzer.

The source is a man aged 25-45 years with Graves' ophthalmopathy. Donor details come from another sample of the same person, matched by shared clones. The sample comprised peripheral blood. The sequence joins TRBV7-2 to TRBJ2-5, with 8 middle bases fitting TRBD2. The encoded CDR3 is CASSRLANDQYF. The sequenced DNA is TGTGCCAGCAGCAGACTAGCGAATGACCAGTACTTC.